This entry lists 6 T cell receptor beta chains sequenced from one sample in a study of T cell repertoires in cytomegalovirus infection. TCRdb re-called the reads with MiXCR, one entry per CDR3 protein. This table holds around 630,000 distinct CDR3 sequences, approximately 24% found once. Sequenced input: CD8+ T cells from PBMCs. The receptors here all came from a human donor in good health (CMV status not recorded). Some clones in this sample may be carry-over from other donors' samples.

This clonotype has at least ten counts. The chain employs TRBV7-3 and TRBJ2-4; D possibly corresponds to TRBD2 (6 bases). Looked up from germline, CDR1 is SGHTA and CDR2 is FQGTGA. This CDR3 is built from 19 residues. V was shortened by 5 bases and J by 8 bases, with 31 bases between the two germline ends. CDR3 DNA: TGTGCCAGCAGCCCTTTGGAGGGGCGGGCCAGGTTTGTTTTCGACATTCAGTACTTC. As protein: CASSPLEGRARFVFDIQYF. The full variable domain, its missing parts supplied by reference TRBV7-3 and TRBJ2-4, is GAGVSQTPSNKVTEKGKYVELRCDPISGHTALYWYRQSLGQGPEFLIYFQGTGAADDSGLPNDRFFAVRPEGSVSTLKIQRTERGDSAVYLCASSPLEGRARFVFDIQYFGAGTRLSVL.

The V call is TRBV20-1, the J call TRBJ1-1; tentatively, D is TRBD1 (5 bases). CDR3 length: 11 amino acids. V was cut by 5 bases and J by 7 bases, with 11 bases left in between. Germline V gene lookup returns CDR1 DFQATT and CDR2 SNEGSKA (reference sequence). The CDR3 is CSAHGGDEAFF. As DNA, the CDR3 is TGCAGTGCTCACGGGGGTGATGAAGCTTTCTTT.

This clonotype was seen a handful of times. This chain uses TRBV12-3 or TRBV12-4 with TRBJ2-5; D is perhaps TRBD1 or TRBD2 (5 bases each). The CDR3 length is 15 residues. V lost 3 bases, J lost 1 base, and 12 bases lay in between. Here the CDR3 reads CASSFWGTSQETQYF. The CDR3 DNA is TGTGCCAGCAGTTTTTGGGGGACCTCCCAAGAGACCCAGTACTTC.

The V call is TRBV20-1, the J call TRBJ2-3, with 9 bases aligning to TRBD2. V dropped 6 bases and J dropped 1; count of bases not matched to a gene: 11. Germline V gene sequence: CDR1 DFQATT, CDR2 SNEGSKA (reference sequence). The CDR3 consists of 16 residues. The CDR3 bases are TGCAGTGCCCCGACTAGCGGATATTACGGCACAGATACGCAGTATTTT. Its translation: CSAPTSGYYGTDTQYF.

This clonotype has at least ten counts. In DNA form, the CDR3 reads TGTGCCAGCACCGTCGGACAGGGGGGAGAGACCCAGTACTTC. Its translation: CASTVGQGGETQYF. The V and J genes are TRBV28 and TRBJ2-5; 10 nucleotides agree with TRBD1. The V and J ends lost 7 bases and 4 bases, in that order; junction bases with no gene match: 6. From germline, CDR1 is MDHEN and CDR2 SYDVKM. The CDR3 is 14 amino acids.

Details on this clonotype: The junction departs from germline at one end; a sequencing error may be responsible. The chain employs TRBV27 and TRBJ1-4; no definite D call. CDR1 is MNHEY, CDR2 SMNVEV, per germline (reference sequence). The CDR3 loop spans 14 amino acids. CDR3 nucleotide sequence: TGTGCCAACAGTTTATCGGGGTTAAGTGAAAAACTGTTTTTT. It translates to CANSLSGLSEKLFF.